This T cell receptor beta chain is from a study of early T cells in non-severe SARS-CoV-2 infection. This clonotype was found a few times. The CDR3 is 16 residues long. Trimming removed 3 bases from V and 5 bases from J; junction bases left unmatched: 6. CDR1 KGHDR and CDR2 SFDVKD come from the germline V gene. TCRdb processed the 5' RACE reads anew with MiXCR; each CDR3 protein has one entry. Of 65,000 to 85,000 distinct CDR3 sequences in the sample, roughly a sixth were seen once. The specimen was whole blood. This chain links TRBV24-1 with TRBJ2-1; 10 bases are a match to TRBD2. This receptor was obtained from an adult who was a healthcare worker with PCR-confirmed SARS-CoV-2 infection or an uninfected control (not recorded which). Here the CDR3 DNA reads TGTGCCACCAGTGATCTCAGCGGGAGGGTAGACAATGAGCAGTTCTTC. This encodes CATSDLSGRVDNEQFF.